The next 10 T cell receptor beta chains were all read from a single sample in a study of blood T cell repertoires in COVID-19. Measured with immunoSEQ multiplex PCR; TCRdb has only the in-frame clones, and not every one. Among around 270,000 clones, about 88% were seen once, and the ten largest hold roughly 5%. Sequencing was performed on peripheral blood. These receptors were collected from a woman aged 55-69 years with COVID-19, enrolled during active disease.

This rearrangement joins TRBV13 to TRBJ2-1, with 11 nucleotides matching TRBD2. Germline trimming cut 3 bases from V and 10 bases from J; bases unmatched to any gene: 11. This CDR3 is 16 amino acids long. CDR1 PRHDT and CDR2 FYEKMQ come from the germline V gene (reference sequence). DNA of the CDR3: TGTGCCAGCAGCTTCCTCGGACTAGCGGGTGGGAGAGAGCAGTTCTTC. Translating it yields CASSFLGLAGGREQFF.

The chain links TRBV9 to TRBJ1-1; D is uncertain. V lost 4 bases and J 4 bases, leaving 8 bases between the germline ends. Per the germline V gene, CDR1 is SGDLS and CDR2 is YYNGEE. The CDR3 extends over 12 amino acids. The CDR3 spells CASSRVSTEAFF. For the CDR3, the DNA is TGTGCCAGCAGCCGGGTGAGCACTGAAGCTTTCTTT.

This chain joins TRBV19 and TRBJ1-2; 7 bases are a match to TRBD1. V shed 6 bases and J 4 bases; nucleotides not matched to a gene: 11. Germline V gene lookup returns CDR1 LNHDA and CDR2 SQIVND (reference sequence). CDR3 length: 15 amino acids. CDR3 residues: CASRFALGTAYGYTF. CDR3 sequence (DNA): TGTGCCAGTAGATTTGCCCTCGGGACAGCCTATGGCTACACCTTC.

The CDR3: CASSNSGGEQFF. The CDR3 region has the DNA TGTGCCAGCAGCAATAGCGGGGGGGAGCAGTTCTTC. This sequence joins TRBV11-1 and TRBJ2-1; 10 nucleotides match TRBD2. The CDR3 is 12 residues long. V trimming: 5 bases; J trimming: 10 bases; junction bases outside the gene matches: 2. The germline V gene has CDR1 SGHAT and CDR2 FQDESV (reference sequence).

The chain joins TRBV28 to TRBJ2-2, with TRBD1 as a possible D gene (6 bases). Deletions cut 8 bases from V and 4 bases from J, with 17 bases between. Germline CDR1 MDHEN, CDR2 SYDVKM. The CDR3 has 15 residues. In nucleotides, the CDR3 is TGTGCCAGCGCCAGAAGGGGGTGGGGCACCGGGGAGCTGTTTTTT. Translated, it gives CASARRGWGTGELFF. Combining the CDR3 with reference TRBV28 and TRBJ2-2 gives the whole variable domain DVKVTQSSRYLVKRTGEKVFLECVQDMDHENMFWYRQDPGLGLRLIYFSYDVKMKEKGDIPEGYSVSREKKERFSLILESASTNQTSMYLCASARRGWGTGELFFGEGSRLTVL.

This chain joins TRBV19 and TRBJ2-1; 9 positions agree with TRBD2. Unmatched junction bases numbered 10, after V lost 2 bases and J lost 5 bases. The CDR3 contains 17 residues. CDR1 and CDR2 (germline): LNHDA, SQIVND (reference sequence). The CDR3 is CASSIRLLAGTDNEQFF. In DNA, the CDR3 is TGTGCCAGTAGTATAAGGCTCCTAGCGGGGACTGACAATGAGCAGTTCTTC.

The genes are TRBV25-1 and TRBJ2-7; 9 bases match TRBD1. The V gene end was trimmed by 7 bases and the J gene end by 5 bases; junction bases not matched to a gene: 6. Germline CDR1 reads MGHDK; CDR2 reads SYGVNS. The CDR3 consists of 13 residues. The CDR3 sequence: CASTRDRVDEQYF. CDR3 nucleotide sequence: TGTGCCAGCACGCGGGACAGGGTCGACGAGCAGTACTTC.

The V call is TRBV18, the J call TRBJ1-2, with 9 bases that match TRBD1. CDR3 length: 14 residues. The germline V gene has CDR1 KGHSH and CDR2 LQKENI. Losses at the gene ends were 6 bases for V and 3 bases for J; bases not matched to a gene: 5. CDR3 nucleotide sequence: TGTGCCAGCTCGGGACAGGGTAACGACTATGGCTACACCTTC. Translated: CASSGQGNDYGYTF.

This clone was observed a handful of times. This chain connects TRBV15 to TRBJ2-1; D possibly corresponds to TRBD1 (6 bases). Trimming pared 0 bases from V and 4 bases from J, leaving 13 bases between. The CDR3 has 16 amino acids. Germline V gene sequence: CDR1 LNHNV, CDR2 YYDKDF (reference sequence). The CDR3 DNA follows: TGTGCCACCAGCAGAGAGTTACAGGGTTCTTACAATGAGCAGTTCTTC. This gives the protein CATSRELQGSYNEQFF.

The V gene is TRBV28, the J gene TRBJ2-1; 9 positions agree with TRBD1. The CDR3 is made up of 15 amino acids. CDR1 is MDHEN and CDR2 is SYDVKM in the germline V gene. After removal of 5 bases from V and 9 bases from J, the junction contained 11 bases not matched to a gene. The CDR3 nucleotides read TGTGCCAGCAGTCCCGGGACAGGGCTTATACGTGAGCAGTTCTTC. Translating it yields CASSPGTGLIREQFF. Full variable domain (missing parts from reference TRBV28 and TRBJ2-1): DVKVTQSSRYLVKRTGEKVFLECVQDMDHENMFWYRQDPGLGLRLIYFSYDVKMKEKGDIPEGYSVSREKKERFSLILESASTNQTSMYLCASSPGTGLIREQFFGPGTRLTVL.